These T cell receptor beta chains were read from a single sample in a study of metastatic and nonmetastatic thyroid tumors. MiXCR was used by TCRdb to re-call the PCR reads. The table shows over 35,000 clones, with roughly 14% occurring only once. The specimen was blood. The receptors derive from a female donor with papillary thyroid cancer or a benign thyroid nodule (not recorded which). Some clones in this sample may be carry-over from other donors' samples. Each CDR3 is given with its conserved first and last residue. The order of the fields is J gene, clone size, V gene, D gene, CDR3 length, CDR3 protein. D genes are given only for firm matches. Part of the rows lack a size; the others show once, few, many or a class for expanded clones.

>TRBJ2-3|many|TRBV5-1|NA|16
CASSLGLTEPADTQYF
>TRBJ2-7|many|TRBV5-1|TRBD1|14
CASSWTGPSYEQYF
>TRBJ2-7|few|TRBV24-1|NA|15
CATSDTSGRSHEQYF
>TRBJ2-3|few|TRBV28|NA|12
CASSYGTDTQYF
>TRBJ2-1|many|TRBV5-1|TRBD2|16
CASSKKLAGGDNEQFF
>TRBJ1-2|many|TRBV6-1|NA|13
CASSSAELYGYTF
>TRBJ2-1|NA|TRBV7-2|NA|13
CASSLVGDNEQFF
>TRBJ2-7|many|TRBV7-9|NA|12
CASSLLPNEQYF
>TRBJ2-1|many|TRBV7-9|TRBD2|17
CASSPAVGSGRGNEQFF
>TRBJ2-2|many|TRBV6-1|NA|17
CASSDRVLTRDTGELFF
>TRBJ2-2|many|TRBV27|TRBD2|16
CASSLSLAGGGGELFF
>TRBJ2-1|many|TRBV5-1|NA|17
CASSSSRGGRTYNEQFF
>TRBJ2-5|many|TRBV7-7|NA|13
CASSFTRGETQYF
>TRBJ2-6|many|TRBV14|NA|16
CASNQRQKPGANVLTF
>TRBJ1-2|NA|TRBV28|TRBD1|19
CASSSLAPFQGQPGLGYTF
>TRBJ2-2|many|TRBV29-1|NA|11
CSVDSDGELFF
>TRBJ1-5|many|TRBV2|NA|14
CASNDAYSNQPQHF
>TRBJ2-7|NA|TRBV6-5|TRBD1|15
CASSYSPGQHYEQYF
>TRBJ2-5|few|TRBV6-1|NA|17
CASSEGDSLIRQETQYF
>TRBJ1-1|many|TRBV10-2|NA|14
CASSDSQRVTEAFF
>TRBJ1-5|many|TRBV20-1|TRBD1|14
CSASQGERNQPQHF
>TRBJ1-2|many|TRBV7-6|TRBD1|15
CASSPQQGANYGYTF
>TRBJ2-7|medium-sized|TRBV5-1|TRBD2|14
CASSLVGREYEQYF
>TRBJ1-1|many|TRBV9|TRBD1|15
CASQPGTALNTEAFF
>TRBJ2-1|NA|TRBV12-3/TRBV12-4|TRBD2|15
CASSLGVTSGVEQFF
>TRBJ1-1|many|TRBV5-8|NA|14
CASSLVGLGGGAFF
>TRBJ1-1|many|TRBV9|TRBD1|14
CASSGTGTDTEAFF
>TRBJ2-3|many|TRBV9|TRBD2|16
CASSVEAGASTDTQYF
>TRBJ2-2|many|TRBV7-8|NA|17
CASSLPIDLAYTGELFF
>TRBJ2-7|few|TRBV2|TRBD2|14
CASSLAGATYEQYF
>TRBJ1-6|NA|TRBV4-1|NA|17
CASSSLGIGLRDSPLHF
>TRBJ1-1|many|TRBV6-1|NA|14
CASSGGLLNTEAFF
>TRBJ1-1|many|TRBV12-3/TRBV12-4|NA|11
CASSLVSEAFF
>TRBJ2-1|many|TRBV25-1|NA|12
CASSEQTNEQFF
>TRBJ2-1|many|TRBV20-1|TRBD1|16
CSARAPTGAIEGEQFF
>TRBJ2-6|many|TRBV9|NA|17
CASEGPLPHSGANVLTF
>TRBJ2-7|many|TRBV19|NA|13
CASSIASTYEQYF
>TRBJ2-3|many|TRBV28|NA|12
CASSFEGNTQYF
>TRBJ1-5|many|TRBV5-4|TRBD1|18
CASSLRGQGALSNQPQHF
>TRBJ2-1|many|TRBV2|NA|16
CASRRTGTSSYNEQFF
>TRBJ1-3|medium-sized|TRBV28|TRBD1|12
CASGTGRNTIYF
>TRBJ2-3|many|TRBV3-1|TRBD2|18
CASSQDLLAGRGTDTQYF
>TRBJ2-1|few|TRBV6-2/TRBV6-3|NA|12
CASSPRSNEQFF
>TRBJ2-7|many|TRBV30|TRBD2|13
CAWTYGLAYEQYF
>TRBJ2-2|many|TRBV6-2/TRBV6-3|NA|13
CASRYREAGELFF
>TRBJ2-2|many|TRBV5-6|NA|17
CASSLTWTGGLPGELFF
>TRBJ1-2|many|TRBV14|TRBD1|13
CASRRDRGDGYTF
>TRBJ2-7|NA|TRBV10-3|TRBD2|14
CAISEVAGVYEQYF